This TCR beta chain was sequenced in a study of cytomegalovirus exposure and HLA in healthy donors. On the study more broadly: The Caucasian-associated ancestry cluster held roughly 81% of more than 350 genotyped donors. Study results and caveats: The authors assumed roughly uniform sequencing depth across donors for presence/absence analyses.

With 60 Vbeta and 13 Jbeta primers, the PCR was carried out. Sequencing used immunoSEQ multiplex PCR; TCRdb keeps in-frame clones, though not all of them. The table records under 170,000 clones, just under 65% of them present only once. Notes on this clone: What it recognizes is unknown.

V dropped 0 bases and J dropped 3 bases, with 11 bases sitting between them. The CDR3 covers 15 residues. Germline loops: CDR1 LGHNA, CDR2 YNFKEQ. The sample comprised PBMCs. This sequence joins TRBV4-2 and TRBJ1-1; weak D call: TRBD1 (6 bases). The clonotype originates from a woman aged 55-69 years in good health and CMV-seropositive. CDR3 sequence: CASSQDPQGYTEAFF. The CDR3 bases are TGTGCCAGCAGCCAAGATCCGCAGGGGTACACTGAAGCTTTCTTT.